These T cell receptor beta chains were read from a single sample in a study of shared clonotypes between healthy human individuals. Sequencing used immunoSEQ multiplex PCR; TCRdb keeps in-frame clones, though not all of them. The sample has about 490,000 clones, over 75% seen once. The sample was PBMCs. All receptors come from a woman aged 40 to 50 in good health. Some clones in this sample may be carry-over from other donors' samples. Both conserved end residues are part of each CDR3. The D gene is left open where the match is weak. A clone size is listed for some rows: how often the clone was seen (once, few, many), or a class if it is expanded.

J	D	V	size	DNA	CDR3
TRBJ1-2	.	TRBV30	once	TGTGCCTGGAGTGGTGGGGGGCAAGTCTATGGCTACACCTTC	CAWSGGGQVYGYTF
TRBJ2-2	TRBD1	TRBV9	many	TGTGCCAGCAGCGTAGCTACGACAGGGAGAGGTACCGGGGAGCTGTTTTTT	CASSVATTGRGTGELFF
TRBJ2-5	TRBD2	TRBV19	many	TGTGCCAGTAGTTTCGGGACTAGCGGGAGGGGGGAGACCCAGTACTTC	CASSFGTSGRGETQYF
TRBJ1-3	.	TRBV10-1	.	TGCGCCAGTAGTACGGCAACTGGAAACACCATATATTTT	CASSTATGNTIYF
TRBJ1-2	.	TRBV5-1	few	TGCGCCAGCAGCTTGGGAGCAGAAGGAAACTATGGCTACACCTTC	CASSLGAEGNYGYTF
TRBJ2-7	.	TRBV6-5	.	TGTGCCAGCAGTTACGGGGTTCGAACCTACGAGCAGTACTTC	CASSYGVRTYEQYF
TRBJ2-2	.	TRBV30	.	TGTGCCTGGAGGAGTGCAGGGGAGGACACAGGGGAGCTGTTTTTT	CAWRSAGEDTGELFF
TRBJ2-1	.	TRBV29-1	.	TGCAGCGTTGCCCAGGGCGGGCTCTACAATGAGCAGTTCTTC	CSVAQGGLYNEQFF
TRBJ1-5	.	TRBV6-5	once	TGTGCCAGCAGTTACCCGGGCCTCTGGCAGGATCAGCCCCAGCATTTT	CASSYPGLWQDQPQHF
TRBJ2-7	TRBD1	TRBV18	many	TGTGCCAGCTCAGCCCGGACAGGGTTCGAGCAGTACTTC	CASSARTGFEQYF
TRBJ2-7	.	TRBV19	once	TGTGCCAGTAGTTTCCGAGCAGTATCCTACGAGCAGTACTTC	CASSFRAVSYEQYF
TRBJ1-5	.	TRBV2	.	TGTGCCAGTAGTGAAGCGCGGTGGGCGGGTCAGCCCCAGCATTTT	CASSEARWAGQPQHF
TRBJ2-7	.	TRBV6-1	.	TGTGCCAGCACCCAGTCGTTTCCAGCCTACGAGCAGTACTTC	CASTQSFPAYEQYF
TRBJ1-1	.	TRBV10-3	.	TGTGCCACCGTCAAGAACACTGAAGCTTTCTTT	CATVKNTEAFF
TRBJ2-1	.	TRBV11-3	many	TGTGCCAGCAGCCCCCGCCCCTACAATGAGCAGTTCTTC	CASSPRPYNEQFF
TRBJ2-3	TRBD2	TRBV7-2	.	TGTGCCAGCAGCTTAGTCGGCGGGAGATACACAGATACGCAGTATTTT	CASSLVGGRYTDTQYF
TRBJ1-1	.	TRBV9	many	TGTGCCAGCAGCGTAGGGGGAGCGGTGAACACTGAAGCTTTCTTT	CASSVGGAVNTEAFF
TRBJ2-1	.	TRBV5-1	.	TGCGCCAGCGGGGACACCTACAATGAGCAGTTCTTC	CASGDTYNEQFF
TRBJ1-2	.	TRBV6-4	.	TGTGCCAGCAGTCCGTCTGACAAGGTCCTTTATGGCTACACCTTC	CASSPSDKVLYGYTF
TRBJ2-4	.	TRBV7-2	once	TGTGCCAGCAGCTTTGTAGGAGACCTCAAAAACATTCAGTACTTC	CASSFVGDLKNIQYF
TRBJ1-3	TRBD1	TRBV7-8	few	TGTGCCAGCAGCCCAAACAGGGGTGGAAACACCATATATTTT	CASSPNRGGNTIYF
TRBJ1-2	.	TRBV11-2	few	TGTGCCAGCAGCACCCTTACCTATGGCTACACCTTC	CASSTLTYGYTF
TRBJ1-2	.	TRBV2	.	TGTGCCAGCAGTGCGGAAACCGCGACAGACTACACCTTC	CASSAETATDYTF
TRBJ2-7	TRBD2	TRBV19	.	TGTGCCAGTAGTATAGCCACTTCGGGACTAGGAGGTTACGAGCAGTACTTC	CASSIATSGLGGYEQYF
TRBJ2-3	.	TRBV9	.	TGTGCCAGCAGCGGGGTGGCAACAGATACGCAGTATTTT	CASSGVATDTQYF
TRBJ2-7	.	TRBV28	.	TGTGCCAGCAGTTTAACAGGAAGCTACGAGCAGTACTTC	CASSLTGSYEQYF
TRBJ1-1	.	TRBV7-6	.	TGTGCCAGCAGCCGAAGGGAGCGGGAGGACGGCACTGAAGCTTTCTTT	CASSRREREDGTEAFF
TRBJ2-7	TRBD2	TRBV11-2	.	TGTGCCAGCAGCTTGGCTAGCGGGAGCTCCTACGAGCAGTACTTC	CASSLASGSSYEQYF
TRBJ2-7	TRBD2	TRBV10-3	.	TGTGCCGTCTCCGGGACTAGTGGGACGGGGGGAGGCGAGCAGTACTTC	CAVSGTSGTGGGEQYF
TRBJ2-3	.	TRBV7-2	.	TGTGCCAGCAGCTTAGTCCTGGGTAACACAGATACGCAGTATTTT	CASSLVLGNTDTQYF
TRBJ2-5	.	TRBV10-3	few	TGTGCCATCAGTGAGTCGACAGGTGGAAAGACCCAGTACTTC	CAISESTGGKTQYF
TRBJ2-2	.	TRBV7-3	.	TGTGCCAGCAGCCCCGGCCCTTGGGGGGAGCTGTTTTTT	CASSPGPWGELFF
TRBJ1-5	TRBD1	TRBV29-1	.	TGCAGCGTTTCGGTGCGGGGACAGAAAGGGTATCAGCCCCAGCATTTT	CSVSVRGQKGYQPQHF
TRBJ2-7	TRBD2	TRBV15	once	TGTGCCACCAGCAGAGATACTAGCGGGAGTTTCCACGAGCAGTACTTC	CATSRDTSGSFHEQYF
TRBJ2-7	TRBD2	TRBV27	.	TGTGCCAGCAGTTTATCGGCGGGAGGAACCGAGCAGTACTTC	CASSLSAGGTEQYF
TRBJ1-4	.	TRBV5-1	.	TGCGCCAGCAGCCCCGGACGCACAACTAATGAAAAACTGTTTTTT	CASSPGRTTNEKLFF
TRBJ2-7	.	TRBV7-3	.	TGTGCCAGCAGCCCCACGGGGGGCGGGTACGAGCAGTACTTC	CASSPTGGGYEQYF
TRBJ1-2	.	TRBV5-1	.	TGCGCCAGCAGCATAGACACTAACTATGGCTACACCTTC	CASSIDTNYGYTF
TRBJ1-5	.	TRBV30	.	TGTGCCTGGACCCTACCGACGAGAAATAGCAATCAGCCCCAGCATTTT	CAWTLPTRNSNQPQHF
TRBJ1-5	TRBD1	TRBV18	.	TGTGCCAGCTCACCACTACAGGGGGCGAATCAGCCCCAGCATTTT	CASSPLQGANQPQHF
TRBJ1-4	.	TRBV28	.	TGTGCCAGCTCACAGGGATATGAAAAACTGTTTTTT	CASSQGYEKLFF
TRBJ2-7	TRBD2	TRBV19	.	TGTGCCAGTAGCTCAGCGGGATTGGTCTCCTACGAGCAGTACTTC	CASSSAGLVSYEQYF
TRBJ2-6	.	TRBV7-2	.	TGTGCCAGCAGCATCAGCTCCGTCCTGACTTTC	CASSISSVLTF
TRBJ1-2	TRBD1	TRBV29-1	.	TGCAGCGTTACAGGGGGAGGTGGCTATGGCTACACCTTC	CSVTGGGGYGYTF
TRBJ1-1	.	TRBV28	.	TGTGCCAGCAGTTTTTTGTCTCGGGCAAACACTGAAGCTTTCTTT	CASSFLSRANTEAFF
TRBJ2-7	.	TRBV30	.	TGTGCCTGGTCTTCCGGGGCGGCAAGCTCCTACGAGCAGTACTTC	CAWSSGAASSYEQYF
TRBJ2-3	.	TRBV5-1	.	TGCGCCAGCAGCTTGGGACTAATCACAGATACGCAGTATTTT	CASSLGLITDTQYF
TRBJ2-7	TRBD1	TRBV25-1	.	TGTGCCAGCATTCCGACAGGGGGCTACGAGCAGTACTTC	CASIPTGGYEQYF
TRBJ2-7	.	TRBV7-9	once	TGTGCCAGCAGCTCATACAGGGAATTAGGCGAGCAGTACTTC	CASSSYRELGEQYF
TRBJ1-5	.	TRBV19	.	TGTGCCAGTAGTATCCTATTGTTCAGGCAGCCCCAGCATTTT	CASSILLFRQPQHF